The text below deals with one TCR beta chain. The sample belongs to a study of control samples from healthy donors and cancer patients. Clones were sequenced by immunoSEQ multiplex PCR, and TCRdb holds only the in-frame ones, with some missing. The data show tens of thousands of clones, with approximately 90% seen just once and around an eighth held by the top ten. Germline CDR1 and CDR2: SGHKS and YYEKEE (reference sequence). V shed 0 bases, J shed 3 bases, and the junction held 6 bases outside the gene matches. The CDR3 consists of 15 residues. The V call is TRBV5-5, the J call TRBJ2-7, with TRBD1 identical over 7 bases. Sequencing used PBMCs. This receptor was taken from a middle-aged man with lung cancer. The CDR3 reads CASSLEGTDNYEQYF. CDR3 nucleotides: TGTGCCAGCAGCTTGGAGGGGACAGATAACTACGAGCAGTACTTC.